This T cell receptor (beta chain) was recovered during a study of blood T cell repertoires in COVID-19. The authors' processing: By means of reference gene primer amplification, nucleated cell counts were estimated. TCRdb's table, derived via immunoSEQ multiplex PCR, lists solely in-frame clones and lacks some. The V and J calls and clone size are taken from that table; D and trimming were inferred from the DNA. The sample holds 110,000 or so clones, over 75% seen once. Germline CDR1 and CDR2: SGHDT and YYEEEE. V was clipped by 4 bases and J by 7 bases, with 11 bases between them. The CDR3 is made up of 12 amino acids.

The clonotype originates from a man in his fifties with acute or convalescent COVID-19. The chain employs TRBV5-6 and TRBJ1-2; a weak D match, TRBD1 (5 bases). Material: peripheral blood. CDR3 residues: CASSIGVSGYTF. The CDR3 DNA follows: TGTGCCAGCAGCATAGGGGTTAGTGGCTACACCTTC. The full variable domain, completed using reference TRBV5-6 and TRBJ1-2, is DAGVTQSPTHLIKTRGQQVTLRCSPKSGHDTVSWYQQALGQGPQFIFQYYEEEERQRGNFPDRFSGHQFPNYSSELNVNALLLGDSALYLCASSIGVSGYTFGSGTRLTVV.